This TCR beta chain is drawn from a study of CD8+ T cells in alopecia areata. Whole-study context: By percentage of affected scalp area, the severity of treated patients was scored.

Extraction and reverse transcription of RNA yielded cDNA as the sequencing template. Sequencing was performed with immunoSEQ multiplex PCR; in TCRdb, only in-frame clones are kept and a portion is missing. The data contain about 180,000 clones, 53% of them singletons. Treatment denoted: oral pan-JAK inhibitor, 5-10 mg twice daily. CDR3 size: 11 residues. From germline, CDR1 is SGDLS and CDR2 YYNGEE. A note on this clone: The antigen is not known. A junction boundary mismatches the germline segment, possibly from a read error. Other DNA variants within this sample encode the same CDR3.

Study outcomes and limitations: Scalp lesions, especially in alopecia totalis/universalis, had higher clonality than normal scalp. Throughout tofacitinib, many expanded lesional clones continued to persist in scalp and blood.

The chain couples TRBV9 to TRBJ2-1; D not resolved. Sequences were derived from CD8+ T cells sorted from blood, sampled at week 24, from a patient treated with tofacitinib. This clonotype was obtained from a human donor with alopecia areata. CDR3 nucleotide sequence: TGTGCCAGCAGCGTAGCCAATGAACAGTTCTTC. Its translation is CASSVANEQFF.